This TCR beta chain was sequenced for a study of post-analysis software for immune sequencing data (dated by TCRdb to between 2015 and 2017). As for the study more broadly: Recorded disease courses included relapsing-remitting, secondary progressive and progressive-relapsing multiple sclerosis, with some patients lacking subtype annotation. A subset of samples was prepared in parallel using single-end sample barcoding, then pooled and co-amplified after Illumina adapter ligation. The multiple sclerosis patient repertoires were compared with 10 to 12 previously published healthy control repertoires from donors aged about 6 to 28 years.

Library creation used PCR. Instrument on record: Illumina HiSeq 2500. Unique molecular identifiers were incorporated into TCR beta cDNA libraries to reduce PCR and sequencing biases. Per 1 to 10 million input T cells, roughly 0.5 million cDNA molecules were obtained, such that each molecule approximated one T cell. The patient libraries were prepared and sequenced with the same protocol used for the earlier healthy control dataset. Samples belonging to the same batch were prepared together, multiplexed and sequenced on a shared HiSeq lane. The study's processing was this. Raw barcoded reads were processed with MIGEC, discarding single-read molecular identifier groups before consensus assembly and CDR3 extraction. Clonotype tables were post-analysed with VDJtools, and diversity was normalized by down-sampling all datasets to the smallest sample size. In repertoire overlap clustering, CDR3 amino acid sequences, but not nucleotide sequences, were matched to correct batch-related cross-sample contamination. TCRdb handled the public reads itself, with Q25 trimming in fastp and clone calling in MiXCR, and kept productive beta chains. Every entry covers one CDR3 protein and lists the most common genes and DNA from its rows. For this entry, the V and J calls and clone size follow TCRdb and not the study's own pipeline. The sample contains about 760,000 distinct CDR3 sequences, less than 35% of them found a single time. Roughly 0.57% of the sample is held by the ten biggest clonotypes.

Points the paper makes about the study in general: Strong co-clustering of samples prepared in the same batch was shown by direct clustering with F measure, prompting a batch-effect correction. Normalized Chao1 diversity was significantly lower in multiple sclerosis patients than controls, suggesting substantial peripheral T-cell clonal expansion. The multiple sclerosis patient group was slightly younger than the control group. Roughly 5 TRBV segments, including TRBV5-6, TRBV5-1 and TRBV20-1, were significantly more frequent in patients than controls.

The germline V gene gives CDR1 as SQVTM and CDR2 as ANQGSEA. Reading from cysteine to phenylalanine, the CDR3 counts 12 amino acids. The entry retains the CDR3 DNA only, 36 bases that are in frame from base 1. Deletion took 4 bases off V and 4 bases off J, with a span of 9 bases between the germline ends. This clonotype was seen repeatedly, ten times or more. There is no known antigen for this receptor. Base qualities are not at hand, and no much larger clone is one base apart. To demonstrate the VDJtools post-analysis software, TCR beta repertoires were profiled from the peripheral blood of about 13 young patients with multiple sclerosis. Multiple sclerosis patients were children and adolescents aged about 6 to 16 years.

The V and J genes are TRBV29-1 and TRBJ2-3; no D gene is confidently identified. Material: blood. This clonotype originated in a girl between 10 and 17 years old with multiple sclerosis. The CDR3 has the sequence CSVGVGADTQYF. In nucleotide form, the sequence is TGCAGCGTTGGGGTTGGGGCAGATACGCAGTATTTT.